This entry lists 22 T cell receptor beta chains sequenced from one sample in a study of cytomegalovirus exposure and HLA in healthy donors. Method: immunoSEQ multiplex PCR; TCRdb's copy keeps in-frame clones and lacks some. The sample contains about 200,000 clones, approximately 87% of which appear only once. Input material: PBMCs. These TCRs come from a woman aged 18-29 years in good health and CMV-seronegative.

The chain employs TRBV30 and TRBJ2-5, with D possibly matching TRBD1 (6 bases). Looked up from germline, CDR1 is GTSNPN and CDR2 is SVGIG (reference sequence). This CDR3 spans 16 amino acids. V was shortened by 1 base and J by 5 bases, with 20 bases between the two germline ends. The CDR3 DNA sequence: TGTGCCTGGAGTGATTCCGGGACCAGGGGCGTGGAGACCCAGTACTTC. Encoded protein: CAWSDSGTRGVETQYF.

This chain links TRBV5-1 with TRBJ2-7; tentatively, D is TRBD1 (6 bases). The CDR3 has 14 residues. CDR1 SGHRS and CDR2 YFSETQ come from the germline V gene. V was trimmed by 3 bases and J by 0 bases, leaving 10 bases between them. Written as DNA, the CDR3 is TGCGCCAGCAGCTGGGACACCAGCTCCTACGAGCAGTACTTC. Translating gives CASSWDTSSYEQYF.

V gene TRBV4-2 combines with J gene TRBJ2-2, with a weak D call TRBD2 (8 bases). This CDR3 region has 18 residues. Germline V gene sequence: CDR1 LGHNA, CDR2 YNFKEQ. Trimming pared 8 bases from V and 0 bases from J, leaving 22 bases between. This chain's CDR3 is CASGAPGGLGPNTGELFF. The CDR3 DNA reads TGTGCCAGCGGCGCCCCAGGGGGACTAGGACCGAACACCGGGGAGCTGTTTTTT.

The V call is TRBV7-8, the J call TRBJ2-1; tentative D call: TRBD2 (6 bases). Germline V gene data show CDR1 as SGHVS and CDR2 as FQNEAQ. The V and J ends lost 3 bases and 2 bases respectively, with 11 bases between them. This CDR3 has 15 amino acids. This CDR3 reads CASSFGGVPYNEQFF. The CDR3 DNA is TGTGCCAGCAGCTTTGGAGGGGTCCCCTACAATGAGCAGTTCTTC.

This chain joins TRBV16 and TRBJ1-2, with a tentative D call TRBD1 (6 bases). V lost 0 bases and J lost 5, with 10 bases in between. The CDR3 runs to 14 residues. Germline CDR1 is KGHSY and CDR2 is FQNENV. The CDR3 nucleotides read TGTGCCAGCAGCCAATCGGCACAGGGTTATGGCTACACCTTC. Translation: CASSQSAQGYGYTF.

The V and J genes are TRBV30 and TRBJ1-2; D not resolved. The CDR3 contains 13 residues. Trimming stripped 3 bases from V and 2 bases from J, with 10 bases between. Germline V CDR1 and CDR2: GTSNPN, SVGIG (reference sequence). CDR3 nucleotides: TGTGCCTGGAGAGGAGCCAAAAACTATGGCTACACCTTC. This sequence encodes CAWRGAKNYGYTF.

The chain carries TRBV19 and TRBJ2-3; TRBD1 aligns across 7 bases. Germline assignment: CDR1 LNHDA and CDR2 SQIVND (reference sequence). This CDR3 spans 14 amino acids. The ends lost 6 bases at V and 2 bases at J; junction bases unmatched: 5. CDR3 region: CASSLQGNTDTQYF. The CDR3 nucleotides are TGTGCCAGTAGCCTACAGGGGAACACAGATACGCAGTATTTT.

This clone was counted a single time. The genes are TRBV9 and TRBJ2-7; TRBD1 agrees at 8 bases. Per the germline V gene, CDR1 is SGDLS and CDR2 is YYNGEE. This CDR3 is built from 15 residues. J lost 3 bases, V lost 4 bases, and 9 bases had no gene match. Here the CDR3 reads CASSIRTGPIYEQYF. In DNA form, the CDR3 reads TGTGCCAGCAGCATCCGGACAGGGCCTATCTACGAGCAGTACTTC.

This sequence joins TRBV28 and TRBJ1-1; D may be TRBD1 (6 bases). Germline values: CDR1 MDHEN, CDR2 SYDVKM. V gave up 4 bases and J gave up 4 bases, with 13 bases separating them. The CDR3 has 14 residues. CDR3 sequence: CASSSAGARTEAFF. The CDR3, as DNA: TGTGCCAGCAGTTCCGCGGGGGCGCGCACTGAAGCTTTCTTT.

The chain employs TRBV6-1 and TRBJ2-7, with D hard to call. The V end was cut by 7 bases, the J end by 2 bases, with 9 bases between. The CDR3 has 12 residues. The germline V gene has CDR1 MNHNS and CDR2 SASEGT. The CDR3 DNA follows: TGTGCCAGCATCTGGGAAACCTACGAGCAGTACTTC. Its translation: CASIWETYEQYF.

The table lists this clone with a few counts. The gene calls are TRBV30 and TRBJ1-2; D is ambiguous. The CDR3 totals 12 residues. Deletions cut 8 bases from V and 3 bases from J, with 13 bases between. Germline lookup yields CDR1 GTSNPN and CDR2 SVGIG (reference sequence). CDR3 protein: CAGRRDHYGYTF. In DNA, the CDR3 is TGTGCCGGGCGACGGGATCACTATGGCTACACCTTC.

V and J are TRBV7-8 and TRBJ2-1; D unclear. V shed 3 bases and J shed 6 bases, with 0 bases lying between them. CDR3 length equals 10 residues. The germline V gene has CDR1 SGHVS and CDR2 FQNEAQ. The CDR3 nucleotides read TGTGCCAGCAGCTTCAATGAGCAGTTCTTC. It encodes CASSFNEQFF. Together with reference TRBV7-8 and TRBJ2-1, the CDR3 gives the full variable domain: GAGVSQSPRYKVAKRGQDVALRCDPISGHVSLFWYQQALGQGPEFLTYFQNEAQLDKSGLPSDRFFAERPEGSVSTLKIQRTQQEDSAVYLCASSFNEQFFGPGTRLTVL.

The CDR3 DNA reads as TGTGCCAGCAGCCAAACTAGCGGGATGCCAGATACGCAGTATTTT. Protein: CASSQTSGMPDTQYF. V usage is TRBV4-2 and J usage is TRBJ2-3; TRBD2 agrees at 10 bases. The CDR3 extends over 15 amino acids. In germline, CDR1 is LGHNA, CDR2 YNFKEQ. J gave up 4 bases and V 2 bases, and 3 bases lay outside the gene matches.

V and J are TRBV15 and TRBJ2-7; D not resolved. The germline V gene has CDR1 LNHNV and CDR2 YYDKDF (reference sequence). Deletions cut 0 bases from V and 7 bases from J, with 19 bases between. CDR3 length: 16 residues. The CDR3 nucleotides read TGTGCCACCAGCAGAGAACCCCGCGTTAGCTCAAAGGAGCAGTACTTC. Encoded protein: CATSREPRVSSKEQYF.

This sequence joins TRBV2 and TRBJ2-3, with D possibly being TRBD2 (5 bases). Germline CDR1 SNHLY, CDR2 FYNNEI. There are 15 residues in the CDR3. V gave up 3 bases and J gave up 7 bases, with 17 bases separating them. This CDR3 reads CASSDPGRLPNTQYF. DNA of the CDR3: TGTGCCAGCAGTGACCCGGGAAGGCTTCCAAATACGCAGTATTTT.

The DNA of the CDR3 is TGTGCCAGCAGCTTGCGACTAGCGGGACTCTATGAGCAGTTCTTC. Translated, it gives CASSLRLAGLYEQFF. The chain employs TRBV5-6 and TRBJ2-1, with 11 bases lining up with TRBD2. The CDR3 length is 15 residues. V shed 1 base and J 8 bases; nucleotides not matched to a gene: 5. In germline, CDR1 is SGHDT, CDR2 YYEEEE.

This clone appeared a single time. V and J are TRBV7-6 and TRBJ2-5, with TRBD1 identical over 9 bases. In germline, CDR1 is SGHVS, CDR2 FNYEAQ. The length of the CDR3 is 17 residues. J lost 1 base, V lost 4 bases, and 10 bases had no gene match. In nucleotides, the CDR3 is TGTGCCAGCAGCTCCGGGACAGGGTTCTATTCCCAAGAGACCCAGTACTTC. This gives the protein CASSSGTGFYSQETQYF.

The chain recombines TRBV27 with TRBJ1-2, with D tentatively TRBD1 (5 bases). Trimming stripped 6 bases from V and 5 bases from J, with 16 bases between. The germline V gene has CDR1 MNHEY and CDR2 SMNVEV (reference sequence). This CDR3 spans 14 amino acids. The CDR3 region is CASSRQGATYGYTF. The CDR3 DNA follows: TGTGCCAGCAGCCGGCAGGGCGCTACGTATGGCTACACCTTC.

The chain has TRBV28 and TRBJ2-6; the D gene could be TRBD1 or TRBD2 (5 bases each). The CDR3 has 18 residues. V gave up 6 bases and J gave up 4 bases, with 22 bases separating them. Germline-derived CDR1 and CDR2 are MDHEN and SYDVKM. The CDR3 nucleotides read TGTGCCAGCAGCCCCTGGGACGGCACGAGTAGGGGGGCCAACGTCCTGACTTTC. Translating it yields CASSPWDGTSRGANVLTF.

V gene TRBV18 combines with J gene TRBJ2-1, with TRBD2 as a possible D gene (6 bases). Per the germline V gene, CDR1 is KGHSH and CDR2 is LQKENI. The CDR3 extends over 14 amino acids. Trimming shortened V by 5 bases and J by 6 bases, and 14 bases separated the two germline ends. For the CDR3, the DNA is TGTGCCAGCTCAACCGGGACTCCGCCCAATGAGCAGTTCTTC. Translation: CASSTGTPPNEQFF.

The chain links TRBV9 to TRBJ2-7; D is unclear. Germline CDR1 is SGDLS and CDR2 is YYNGEE. With 0 bases removed from V and 7 bases from J, the gap between germline ends came to 14 bases. This CDR3 region has 14 residues. CDR3 in DNA: TGTGCCAGCAGCGTAGTGAGTGGGTCGTCGGAGCAGTACTTC. It specifies CASSVVSGSSEQYF.

This chain joins TRBV27 and TRBJ2-7; D is unresolved. V shed 4 bases and J shed 1 base, with 8 bases lying between them. The CDR3 runs to 13 residues. Germline V gives CDR1 MNHEY, CDR2 SMNVEV (reference sequence). CDR3: CASSSLMSYEQYF. The CDR3 DNA reads as TGTGCCAGCAGTTCCCTTATGTCCTACGAGCAGTACTTC.